The rows below give T cell receptor beta chains drawn from one sample of a study of blood T cell repertoires in COVID-19. Only in-frame clones appear in the TCRdb table, and some are missing; sequencing was by immunoSEQ multiplex PCR. The sample carries some 130,000 clones, roughly 90% recorded once. The sample was peripheral blood. These receptor sequences come from a man aged 45-65 years with active COVID-19. Both conserved end residues are part of each CDR3. The order of the fields is V gene, CDR3 protein.

>TRBV2
CASWAGDYTDTQYF
>TRBV7-2
CASSFSGNTEAFF
>TRBV5-1
CASSTGPSYEQYF
>TRBV7-9
CASSLAGQVNTGELFF
>TRBV20-1
CSASARGGYTF
>TRBV4-1
CASSQGRQGAGELFF
>TRBV20-1
CSAMGARGYTF
>TRBV6-5
CASSTHNEQFF
>TRBV20-1
CSASNQGARYGYTF
>TRBV19
CASSAAGTIRETQYF
>TRBV7-9
CASSLTVGVGEKLFF